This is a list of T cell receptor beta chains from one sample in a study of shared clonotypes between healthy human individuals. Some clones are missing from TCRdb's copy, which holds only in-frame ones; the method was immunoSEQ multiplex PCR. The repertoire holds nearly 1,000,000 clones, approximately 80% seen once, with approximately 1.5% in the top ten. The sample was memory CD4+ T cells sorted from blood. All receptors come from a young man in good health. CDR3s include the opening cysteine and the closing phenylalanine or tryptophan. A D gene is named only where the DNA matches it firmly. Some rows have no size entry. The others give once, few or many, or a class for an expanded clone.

CDR3 DNA: TGTGCCAGCAGCCCCGGTGGATTCCAAGAGACCCAGTACTTC; CDR3 protein: CASSPGGFQETQYF; J gene: TRBJ2-5; D gene: -; clone size: -; V gene: TRBV5-4
CDR3 DNA: TGTGCCAGCAAACAGACAGTATCCACTGAAGCTTTCTTT; CDR3 protein: CASKQTVSTEAFF; J gene: TRBJ1-1; D gene: -; clone size: -; V gene: TRBV27
CDR3 DNA: TGTGCCAGCAGTTCTAGGCCGGGAGAGACCCAGTACTTC; CDR3 protein: CASSSRPGETQYF; J gene: TRBJ2-5; D gene: -; clone size: few; V gene: TRBV6-1
CDR3 DNA: TGTGCCAGCAGTTTCTCGCGGACCGTGAGCTCTGGGGCCAACGTCCTGACTTTC; CDR3 protein: CASSFSRTVSSGANVLTF; J gene: TRBJ2-6; D gene: -; clone size: -; V gene: TRBV27
CDR3 DNA: TGTGCCAGCAGCTTAGTAGCGGGAGGGTCTTCGTCATACGAGCAGTACTTC; CDR3 protein: CASSLVAGGSSSYEQYF; J gene: TRBJ2-7; D gene: TRBD2; clone size: -; V gene: TRBV7-2
CDR3 DNA: TGTGCCAGCAGTGAAGGTCTTTCGGCAGCGCCCAAGGGTAAGCTTTTC; CDR3 protein: CASSEGLSAAPKGKLF; J gene: TRBJ2-7; D gene: -; clone size: -; V gene: TRBV6-1
CDR3 DNA: TGTGCCAGCAGCTCCAGGGAATTGAACACTGAAGCTTTCTTT; CDR3 protein: CASSSRELNTEAFF; J gene: TRBJ1-1; D gene: -; clone size: few; V gene: TRBV5-4
CDR3 DNA: TGTGCCAGCTCATTCTACAGGGGGGAGACCCAGTACTTC; CDR3 protein: CASSFYRGETQYF; J gene: TRBJ2-5; D gene: TRBD1; clone size: -; V gene: TRBV18
CDR3 DNA: TGTGCCAGCAGGATAGGGGGTTTGGAGACCCAGTACTTC; CDR3 protein: CASRIGGLETQYF; J gene: TRBJ2-5; D gene: -; clone size: -; V gene: TRBV6-1
CDR3 DNA: TGTGCCTGGAGGGAGAATGAAAAACTGTTTTTT; CDR3 protein: CAWRENEKLFF; J gene: TRBJ1-4; D gene: -; clone size: -; V gene: TRBV30
CDR3 DNA: TGCAGCGTTGAAACTGACACCGGGGAGCTGTTTTTT; CDR3 protein: CSVETDTGELFF; J gene: TRBJ2-2; D gene: -; clone size: -; V gene: TRBV29-1
CDR3 DNA: TGTGCCAGCTCACCACCGTCTAGACAAGAGACCCAGTACTTC; CDR3 protein: CASSPPSRQETQYF; J gene: TRBJ2-5; D gene: -; clone size: -; V gene: TRBV18
CDR3 DNA: TGTGCCAGCAGCCTTGGGACAGGGAAAAATGAAAAACTGTTTTTT; CDR3 protein: CASSLGTGKNEKLFF; J gene: TRBJ1-4; D gene: TRBD1; clone size: -; V gene: TRBV5-6
CDR3 DNA: TGTGCCACCAGCAGAGATATCGTCTCAAGGACTCGGACCGGGGAGCTGTTTTTT; CDR3 protein: CATSRDIVSRTRTGELFF; J gene: TRBJ2-2; D gene: -; clone size: once; V gene: TRBV15
CDR3 DNA: TGTGCCAGCAGTTACTCGAGGGGAGCAGAGGGCTACACCTTC; CDR3 protein: CASSYSRGAEGYTF; J gene: TRBJ1-2; D gene: -; clone size: -; V gene: TRBV6-5
CDR3 DNA: TGCGCCAGCAGCTTGAGAGTCAGGTCTGGCACAGATACGCAGTATTTT; CDR3 protein: CASSLRVRSGTDTQYF; J gene: TRBJ2-3; D gene: -; clone size: -; V gene: TRBV5-1
CDR3 DNA: TGTGCCATCGGACAGACTAACACCGGGGAGCTGTTTTTT; CDR3 protein: CAIGQTNTGELFF; J gene: TRBJ2-2; D gene: -; clone size: -; V gene: TRBV10-3
CDR3 DNA: TGTGCCAGCAGCGTAAACATAGCGGGACTCACAGATACGCAGTATTTT; CDR3 protein: CASSVNIAGLTDTQYF; J gene: TRBJ2-3; D gene: TRBD2; clone size: -; V gene: TRBV7-8
CDR3 DNA: TGTGCCAGTAGAGGGACAGCCGTTGCGGGCGAGCAGTACTTC; CDR3 protein: CASRGTAVAGEQYF; J gene: TRBJ2-7; D gene: TRBD1; clone size: -; V gene: TRBV19
CDR3 DNA: TGCGCCAGCAGCCGCATAGGGGGACAGGGCTACGAGCAGTACTTC; CDR3 protein: CASSRIGGQGYEQYF; J gene: TRBJ2-7; D gene: TRBD1; clone size: few; V gene: TRBV4-1
CDR3 DNA: TGTGCCAGCAGCCAAATTTCGACGTCGTACGAGCAGTACTTC; CDR3 protein: CASSQISTSYEQYF; J gene: TRBJ2-7; D gene: -; clone size: -; V gene: TRBV4-2
CDR3 DNA: TGTGCCAGCAGCCGCCGGAATACCGGGGAGCTGTTTTTT; CDR3 protein: CASSRRNTGELFF; J gene: TRBJ2-2; D gene: -; clone size: -; V gene: TRBV7-2
CDR3 DNA: TGTGCCATCGGATTGAATGGGAGGTCTAGTGAGCAGTTCTTC; CDR3 protein: CAIGLNGRSSEQFF; J gene: TRBJ2-1; D gene: -; clone size: -; V gene: TRBV10-3
CDR3 DNA: TGCGCCAGCAGCTTGGAGGGTAAGGCGTATGGCTACACCTTC; CDR3 protein: CASSLEGKAYGYTF; J gene: TRBJ1-2; D gene: -; clone size: -; V gene: TRBV5-1
CDR3 DNA: TGTGCCACCGAGGAACAGGGGGCAGCCATCAGCCCCCAGCATTTT; CDR3 protein: CATEEQGAAISPQHF; J gene: TRBJ1-5; D gene: TRBD1; clone size: -; V gene: TRBV6-1
CDR3 DNA: TGTGCCAGCAAACTAGCGGGCACCGGGGAGCTGTTTTTT; CDR3 protein: CASKLAGTGELFF; J gene: TRBJ2-2; D gene: TRBD2; clone size: -; V gene: TRBV2
CDR3 DNA: TGTGCCTGGAGCGCCGGACAGGGAGGCAGTCAGCCCCAGCATTTT; CDR3 protein: CAWSAGQGGSQPQHF; J gene: TRBJ1-5; D gene: TRBD1; clone size: -; V gene: TRBV30
CDR3 DNA: TGCGCCAGCAGCCCGGGACAAAGCTATGGCTACACCTTC; CDR3 protein: CASSPGQSYGYTF; J gene: TRBJ1-2; D gene: -; clone size: -; V gene: TRBV5-1